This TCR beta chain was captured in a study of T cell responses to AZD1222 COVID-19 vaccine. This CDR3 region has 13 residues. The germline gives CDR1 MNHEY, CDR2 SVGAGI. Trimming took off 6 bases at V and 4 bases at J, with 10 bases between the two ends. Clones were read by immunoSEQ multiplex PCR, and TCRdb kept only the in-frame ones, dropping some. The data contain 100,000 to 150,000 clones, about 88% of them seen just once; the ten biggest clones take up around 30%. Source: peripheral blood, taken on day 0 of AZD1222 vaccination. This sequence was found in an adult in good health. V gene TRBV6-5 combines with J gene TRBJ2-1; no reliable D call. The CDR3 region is CASRRLQYNEQFF. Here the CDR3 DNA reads TGTGCCAGCAGGCGACTTCAATACAATGAGCAGTTCTTC.